This record covers a single T cell receptor (beta chain). Antigen: not known. One junction end disagrees with the germline gene, perhaps due to a read error. A modified ARM-PCR protocol with three rounds of nested PCR amplified TCRbeta. TCRdb re-called the multiplex PCR reads with MiXCR, one entry per CDR3 protein. This table has 65,000 to 75,000 distinct CDR3 sequences, 75% to 85% appearing once. This entry comes from a study of tumor and adjacent non-tumor tissue in lung cancer. Whole-study context: On average, productive TCRbeta reads reached some 4.4 million per sample.

Whole-study results and caveats: Normal lung showed higher cumulative top 100 clone frequency than tumor. TCR diversity was significantly greater in tumor than normal lung tissue.

This sample's RNA came from whole unsorted tissue. The normal lung tissue was taken more than 3 cm from the tumor edge. Sequencing used distant non-tumor lung tissue. The clonotype comes from a man in his sixties with non-small cell lung cancer.

The chain's CDR3 is CTSFLVPQDTQYF. The CDR3 coding sequence is TGTACCAGCTTCTTAGTCCCCCAAGATACGCAGTATTTT. This sequence joins TRBV11-3 and TRBJ2-3; D unresolved. The germline V gene has CDR1 SGHNT and CDR2 YENEEA. The CDR3 totals 13 residues.